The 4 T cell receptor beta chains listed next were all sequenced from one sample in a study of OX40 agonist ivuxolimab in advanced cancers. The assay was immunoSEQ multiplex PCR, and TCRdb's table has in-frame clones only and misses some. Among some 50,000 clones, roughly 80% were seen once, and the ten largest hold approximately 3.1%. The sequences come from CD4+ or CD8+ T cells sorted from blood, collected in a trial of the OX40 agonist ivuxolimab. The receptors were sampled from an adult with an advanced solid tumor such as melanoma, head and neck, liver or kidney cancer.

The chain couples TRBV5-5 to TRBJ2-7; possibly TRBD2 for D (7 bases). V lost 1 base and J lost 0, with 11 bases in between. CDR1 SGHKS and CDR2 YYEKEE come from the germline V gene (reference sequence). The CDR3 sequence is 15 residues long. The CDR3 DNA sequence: TGTGCCAGCAGCTTGCGGGGGGCGAGCTCCTACGAGCAGTACTTC. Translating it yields CASSLRGASSYEQYF.

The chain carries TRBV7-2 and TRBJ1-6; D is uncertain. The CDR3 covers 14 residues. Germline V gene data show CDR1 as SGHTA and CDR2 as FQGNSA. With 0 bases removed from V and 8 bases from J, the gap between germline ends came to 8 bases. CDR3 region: CASSLAIPHSPLHF. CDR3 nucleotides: TGTGCCAGCAGCTTAGCCATCCCCCATTCACCCCTCCACTTT.

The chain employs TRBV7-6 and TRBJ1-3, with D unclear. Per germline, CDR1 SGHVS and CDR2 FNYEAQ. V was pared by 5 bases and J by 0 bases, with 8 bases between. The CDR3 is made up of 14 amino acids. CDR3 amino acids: CASSPDPSGNTIYF. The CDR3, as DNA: TGTGCCAGCAGCCCAGACCCCTCTGGAAACACCATATATTTT. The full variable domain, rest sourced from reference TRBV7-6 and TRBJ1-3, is GAGVSQSPRYKVTKRGQDVALRCDPISGHVSLYWYRQALGQGPEFLTYFNYEAQQDKSGLPNDRFSAERPEGSISTLTIQRTEQRDSAMYRCASSPDPSGNTIYFGEGSWLTVV.

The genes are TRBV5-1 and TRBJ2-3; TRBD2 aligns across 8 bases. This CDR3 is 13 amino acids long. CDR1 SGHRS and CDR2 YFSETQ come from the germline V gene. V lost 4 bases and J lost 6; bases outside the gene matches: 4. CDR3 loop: CASSGGGLDTQYF. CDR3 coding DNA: TGCGCCAGCAGCGGCGGGGGGTTGGATACGCAGTATTTT.